This T cell receptor beta chain originates from a study of early T cells in non-severe SARS-CoV-2 infection. Study in general: Unpaired chains resulted from sequencing bulk RNA of unsorted whole blood.

There are 14 residues in the CDR3. V gave up 6 bases and J gave up 1 base, with 12 bases separating them. Looked up from germline, CDR1 is SNHLY and CDR2 is FYNNEI. This clonotype was detected many times. Antigen specificity is unknown. TCRdb used MiXCR to reprocess the 5' RACE reads, holding one entry per CDR3 protein. The repertoire holds about 40,000 distinct CDR3 sequences, with over 3.5% as singletons. Study outcomes and limitations: Matching against VDJdb likely underestimated virus-specific expansions, favoring anti-spike CD8.

The rearrangement joins TRBV2 to TRBJ1-2; D is possibly TRBD1 (6 bases). The sequencing input was whole blood. The sequence was collected from an adult who was a healthcare worker with PCR-confirmed SARS-CoV-2 infection or an uninfected control (not recorded which). The CDR3 sequence is CASRSGDNNYGYTF. The DNA of the CDR3 is TGTGCCAGCAGGTCAGGGGATAATAACTATGGCTACACCTTC.